Presented here are 9 T cell receptor beta chains from one specimen sequenced in a study of cytomegalovirus exposure and HLA in healthy donors. Produced via immunoSEQ multiplex PCR; TCRdb's table is partial and in-frame only. The sample has over 80,000 clones; 85% are singletons. Sequenced sample: PBMCs. The source of these receptors is a man aged 18-30 years in good health and CMV-seropositive.

The chain links TRBV6-6 to TRBJ2-7, with TRBD1 identical over 10 bases. CDR3 size: 16 residues. J was trimmed by 4 bases and V by 3 bases; bases with no gene match: 9. CDR1 is MNHNY, CDR2 SVGAGI, per germline (reference sequence). CDR3 nucleotides: TGTGCCAGCAGTTATTCCGAAACGGGACAGGGGTACGAGCAGTACTTC. This gives the protein CASSYSETGQGYEQYF.

The chain employs TRBV27 and TRBJ2-7; D might be TRBD2 (7 bases). This CDR3 contains 15 residues. Trimming shortened V by 2 bases and J by 1 base, and 12 bases separated the two germline ends. Germline V CDR1 and CDR2: MNHEY, SMNVEV (reference sequence). DNA for the CDR3: TGTGCCAGCAGTTTAACGGGGGGCGGGTCCTACGAGCAGTACTTC. It specifies CASSLTGGGSYEQYF.

J is TRBJ2-1 and V is TRBV28; no firm D call. V lost 3 bases and J lost 0, with 6 bases in between. Germline V gene lookup returns CDR1 MDHEN and CDR2 SYDVKM. The CDR3 consists of 14 residues. CDR3 bases: TGTGCCAGCAGTTTCGGTAGCTCCTACAATGAGCAGTTCTTC. The encoded protein is CASSFGSSYNEQFF. Complete variable domain (other parts from reference TRBV28 and TRBJ2-1): DVKVTQSSRYLVKRTGEKVFLECVQDMDHENMFWYRQDPGLGLRLIYFSYDVKMKEKGDIPEGYSVSREKKERFSLILESASTNQTSMYLCASSFGSSYNEQFFGPGTRLTVL.

The chain joins TRBV7-9 to TRBJ1-3; TRBD1 agrees at 7 bases. This CDR3 has 17 amino acids. Germline CDR1 and CDR2: SEHNR and FQNEAQ (reference sequence). V was pared by 0 bases and J by 0 bases, with 5 bases of the junction left unmatched. The CDR3 DNA follows: TGTGCCAGCAGCTTAGCCCTGGGACAGATCTCTGGAAACACCATATATTTT. This codes for CASSLALGQISGNTIYF.

The chain employs TRBV7-9 and TRBJ1-1; 7 bases align to TRBD1. The V gene end was trimmed by 2 bases and the J gene end by 2 bases; junction bases not matched to a gene: 2. Germline values: CDR1 SEHNR, CDR2 FQNEAQ (reference sequence). The CDR3 is made up of 14 amino acids. DNA for the CDR3: TGTGCCAGCAGCTTACAGGGGGTCAACACTGAAGCTTTCTTT. It specifies CASSLQGVNTEAFF.

The chain carries TRBV18 and TRBJ1-1; 7 nucleotides agree with TRBD1. The V segment lost 1 base and the J segment 7 bases; nucleotides outside the gene matches: 3. The germline gives CDR1 KGHSH, CDR2 LQKENI. This CDR3 contains 13 residues. The CDR3 sequence is CASSPRTGDEAFF. The CDR3 DNA sequence: TGTGCCAGCTCACCACGGACAGGCGATGAAGCTTTCTTT.

The chain couples TRBV27 to TRBJ2-3; weak D call: TRBD1 (5 bases). V was trimmed by 7 bases and J by 2 bases, leaving 37 bases between them. CDR3 length equals 22 residues. Looked up from germline, CDR1 is MNHEY and CDR2 is SMNVEV (reference sequence). CDR3: CASTVNTVLPITGLSTTDTQYF. CDR3 sequence (DNA): TGTGCCAGCACCGTCAACACCGTATTACCTATAACAGGCCTGAGTACCACAGATACGCAGTATTTT.

The J gene is TRBJ2-1, the V gene TRBV15, with TRBD1 as a possible D gene (6 bases). The CDR3 spans 15 residues. CDR1 and CDR2 from the germline V gene are LNHNV and YYDKDF (reference sequence). V lost 4 bases, J lost 4 bases, and 14 bases lay in between. CDR3 in DNA: TGTGCCACCAGCAAAAGGGGGATTACTTACAATGAGCAGTTCTTC. As protein: CATSKRGITYNEQFF.

This rearrangement joins TRBV29-1 to TRBJ2-7; the D gene is possibly TRBD2 (5 bases). V lost 7 bases and J lost 2, with 15 bases in between. Germline V lookup: CDR1 SQVTM, CDR2 ANQGSEA. The CDR3 is 13 amino acids. CDR3 amino acids: CSGQPSGAYEQYF. The CDR3 DNA is TGCAGCGGTCAGCCGTCCGGGGCCTACGAGCAGTACTTC.